The sample holds many counts of the clone carrying this T cell receptor beta chain. The sample's time point: newly diagnosed GD, antithyroid drugs for less than 3 months. RNA isolated from PBMCs was used to make the TCR library. Patients met American Thyroid Association criteria for Graves' disease. Patients hailed from an endocrinology department in Xi'an, China. Researchers made TCR beta libraries by using iRepertoire HTBI primers and running Arm-PCR on CDR3 regions. From the multiplex PCR reads, TCRdb called clonotypes with MiXCR, one entry per CDR3 protein. The table shows 350,000 to 500,000 distinct CDR3 sequences, with approximately 14% occurring only once. The sample originates from a study of regulatory T cells in long-lasting Graves disease. The sample was also linked to a second study, of T cells in Graves' hyperthyroidism and ophthalmopathy.

The material was peripheral blood mononuclear cells (PBMCs), obtained at new diagnosis, from a patient treated with antithyroid drugs. This TCR came from a woman aged 45-65 years with Graves disease.

CDR3 residues: CAIREKASGRAYEQYF. CDR3 DNA sequence: TGTGCCATCAGAGAAAAAGCTAGCGGGAGGGCCTACGAGCAGTACTTC. The chain has TRBV10-3 and TRBJ2-7; TRBD2 matches at 12 bases. In germline, CDR1 is ENHRY, CDR2 SYGVKD. This CDR3 is built from 16 residues. The V segment lost 6 bases and the J segment 2 bases; nucleotides outside the gene matches: 8.